Presented here are 17 T cell receptor beta chains from one specimen sequenced in a study of early T cells in non-severe SARS-CoV-2 infection. Using its own MiXCR run on the 5' RACE reads, TCRdb lists one record per CDR3 protein. The data hold approximately 81,000 distinct CDR3 sequences, with under 15% observed a single time. Sequencing was performed on whole blood. Source of these receptors: an adult who was a healthcare worker with PCR-confirmed SARS-CoV-2 infection or an uninfected control (not recorded which).

This chain links TRBV20-1 with TRBJ1-2; TRBD1 is a possible D gene (6 bases). CDR3 length: 14 residues. Germline V gene data show CDR1 as DFQATT and CDR2 as SNEGSKA (reference sequence). V lost 6 bases, J lost 4 bases, and 18 bases lay in between. The CDR3 spells CSAPLGGIGYGYTF. The CDR3 bases are TGCAGTGCCCCCCTTGGGGGCATAGGCTATGGCTACACCTTC.

Many counts were recorded for this clonotype. The rearrangement uses TRBV4-1 and TRBJ2-3, with 12 bases aligning to TRBD2. Germline V CDR1 and CDR2: MGHRA, YSYEKL. The CDR3 is 17 residues long. V was clipped by 4 bases and J by 3 bases; unmatched bases: 8. CDR3: CASSPRGLAGMTDTQYF. CDR3 bases: TGCGCCAGCAGCCCAAGAGGACTAGCGGGGATGACAGATACGCAGTATTTT.

This clonotype was found many times. This chain links TRBV11-1 with TRBJ2-2; D gene uncertain. This CDR3 region has 14 residues. Germline loops: CDR1 SGHAT, CDR2 FQDESV (reference sequence). V lost 3 bases and J 3 bases, leaving 8 bases between the germline ends. CDR3 in DNA: TGTGCCAGCAGCTTGGGTTACGACACCGGGGAGCTGTTTTTT. Its translation: CASSLGYDTGELFF.

This clonotype was seen a few times. J is TRBJ2-7 and V is TRBV7-8, with 9 bases fitting TRBD1. The CDR3 covers 16 residues. Per germline, CDR1 SGHVS and CDR2 FQNEAQ. Unmatched junction bases numbered 13, after V lost 3 bases and J lost 7 bases. The CDR3 DNA reads as TGTGCCAGCAGCTTGCGTGGGACAGGGCTGGACTTTGAGCAGTACTTC. This translates into CASSLRGTGLDFEQYF.

The CDR3 loop reads CASSIAGADTQYF. The CDR3 bases are TGTGCCAGTAGTATCGCGGGGGCAGATACGCAGTATTTT. J is TRBJ2-3 and V is TRBV19; 7 bases are shared with TRBD2. The germline CDR1 and CDR2 sequences are LNHDA and SQIVND (reference sequence). J gave up 4 bases and V 3 bases, and 1 base lay outside the gene matches. The CDR3 sequence is 13 residues long.

On this clonotype itself: The conserved closing phenylalanine or tryptophan is absent in this CDR3, likely reflecting a read error. The DNA is omitted, as the CDR3 cannot be located on it reliably, and the CDR3 follows TCRdb's listing. The CDR3 here is CASSWLGLAGEV. The rearrangement joins TRBV11-3 to TRBJ2-1; TRBD2 reflects the table's D call only, with no check against the DNA. CDR1 SGHNT and CDR2 YENEEA come from the germline V gene. 12 amino acids form the CDR3, both terminal residues included.

This clonotype was counted many times. This chain uses TRBV5-6 with TRBJ2-1; either TRBD1 or TRBD2 may supply D (5 bases each). V was clipped by 4 bases and J by 9 bases, with 8 bases between them. This CDR3 region has 11 residues. Germline lookup yields CDR1 SGHDT and CDR2 YYEEEE. The CDR3 protein is CASSMGREQFF. Here the CDR3 DNA reads TGTGCCAGCAGCATGGGACGTGAGCAGTTCTTC. Together with reference TRBV5-6 and TRBJ2-1, the CDR3 gives the full variable domain: DAGVTQSPTHLIKTRGQQVTLRCSPKSGHDTVSWYQQALGQGPQFIFQYYEEEERQRGNFPDRFSGHQFPNYSSELNVNALLLGDSALYLCASSMGREQFFGPGTRLTVL.

This clonotype showed up just a few times. The V and J genes are TRBV25-1 and TRBJ1-1; possible D gene TRBD1, 5 bases. V lost 6 bases and J 0 bases, leaving 14 bases between the germline ends. Germline V gene data show CDR1 as MGHDK and CDR2 as SYGVNS. The CDR3 is 15 amino acids. Here the CDR3 DNA reads TGTGCCAGCAGCCACAGGATTAGCGTGAACACTGAAGCTTTCTTT. This sequence encodes CASSHRISVNTEAFF.

The chain carries TRBV6-6 and TRBJ2-7; 7 bases line up with TRBD1. The ends lost 6 bases at V and 4 bases at J; junction bases unmatched: 9. The CDR3 length is 14 residues. Germline CDR1 is MNHNY and CDR2 is SVGAGI (reference sequence). The CDR3: CASSQRQGWYEQYF. For the CDR3, the DNA is TGTGCCAGCAGCCAAAGACAGGGCTGGTACGAGCAGTACTTC.

The CDR3 protein is CSVSHNEKLFF. CDR3 nucleotide sequence: TGCAGCGTTTCACACAATGAAAAACTGTTTTTT. The V gene is TRBV29-1, the J gene TRBJ1-4; D not certain. Per germline, CDR1 SQVTM and CDR2 ANQGSEA. This CDR3 has 11 amino acids. V was trimmed by 5 bases and J by 5 bases, leaving 6 bases between them.

This chain uses TRBV4-1 with TRBJ2-7, with D possibly being TRBD1 (6 bases). V lost 0 bases to trimming and J lost 2 bases, with 11 bases between them. CDR3 length: 15 residues. Germline CDR1 and CDR2: MGHRA and YSYEKL. CDR3 sequence (DNA): TGCGCCAGCAGCCAAGAAATCGACAGGACCTACGAGCAGTACTTC. Translating it yields CASSQEIDRTYEQYF.

This clonotype was counted at least ten times. The chain combines TRBV28 with TRBJ2-5, with D perhaps given as TRBD1 or TRBD2 (6 bases each). The CDR3 is 15 residues long. With 5 bases removed from V and 5 bases from J, the gap between germline ends came to 18 bases. Per the germline V gene, CDR1 is MDHEN and CDR2 is SYDVKM. DNA of the CDR3: TGTGCCAGCAGTCCGGGCCCCGGGGGCGGCGAGACCCAGTACTTC. This codes for CASSPGPGGGETQYF.

This clonotype was seen repeatedly, ten times or more. The J gene is TRBJ2-3, the V gene TRBV6-6, with D hard to call. The CDR3 runs 14 residues. Trimming removed 5 bases at V and 0 bases at J, with 9 bases between. Germline values: CDR1 MNHNY, CDR2 SVGAGI (reference sequence). The CDR3 nucleotides read TGTGCCAGCAGTCGTGAGGCTAGCACAGATACGCAGTATTTT. This gives the protein CASSREASTDTQYF.

This clonotype was recorded at least ten times. The chain couples TRBV5-1 to TRBJ2-7; possible D gene TRBD1, 5 bases. Trimming shortened V by 4 bases and J by 3 bases, and 11 bases separated the two germline ends. The CDR3 is 13 residues long. Germline values: CDR1 SGHRS, CDR2 YFSETQ. Here the CDR3 DNA reads TGCGCCAGCAGCCTACAGGAGTACTACGAGCAGTACTTC. It encodes CASSLQEYYEQYF.

The chain has TRBV28 and TRBJ2-7; either TRBD1 or TRBD2 may supply D (5 bases each). The germline gives CDR1 MDHEN, CDR2 SYDVKM. The CDR3 is made up of 14 amino acids. With 2 bases removed from V and 1 base from J, the gap between germline ends came to 9 bases. The CDR3 sequence is CASSLIGESYEQYF. The DNA for the CDR3 is TGTGCCAGCAGTTTAATAGGGGAGTCCTACGAGCAGTACTTC.

This clonotype was observed at least ten times. The chain combines TRBV20-1 with TRBJ2-2, with D maybe TRBD2 (6 bases). CDR1 is DFQATT and CDR2 is SNEGSKA in the germline V gene (reference sequence). Trimming removed 1 base at V and 4 bases at J, with 13 bases between. The CDR3 extends over 15 amino acids. The CDR3 is CSARAEGSLTGELFF. CDR3 DNA sequence: TGCAGTGCTAGAGCGGAGGGGTCCCTCACCGGGGAGCTGTTTTTT.

This clonotype has more than one count but fewer than ten. The gene calls are TRBV29-1 and TRBJ1-2; 8 bases are shared with TRBD1. Germline-derived CDR1 and CDR2 are SQVTM and ANQGSEA. Losses at the gene ends were 6 bases for V and 4 bases for J; bases not matched to a gene: 7. The CDR3 is 13 amino acids. CDR3 sequence: CSVLDRDGYGYTF. CDR3 sequence (DNA): TGCAGCGTCTTGGACAGGGACGGCTATGGCTACACCTTC.